This T cell receptor (beta chain) stems from a study of shared clonotypes between healthy human individuals. The CDR3 is 12 residues long. Germline V gene lookup returns CDR1 SNHLY and CDR2 FYNNEI. V was trimmed by 5 bases and J by 12 bases, leaving 13 bases between them. This table comes from immunoSEQ multiplex PCR, and its TCRdb copy is limited to in-frame clones, with some not included. Of hundreds of thousands of clones listed, about 74% were seen once; the top ten hold over 1.5%. Turning to this clone: A much larger clone is a single base away; this may be a read error.

Source material: memory CD4+ T cells sorted from blood. Subset: CD45RA-negative fraction. The clonotype comes from a woman aged 25 to 45 in good health. This chain links TRBV2 with TRBJ1-4, with D possibly matching TRBD1 (5 bases). CDR3 DNA: TGTGCCAGCAGTAAGACGCAGGGCCAACTGTTTTTT. Translating gives CASSKTQGQLFF.